This record looks at one T cell receptor (beta chain) sequence and its context. These data originate in a study of T-cell reconstitution after alpha-beta-depleted transplantation in children. The CDR3 spans 11 residues. Unique molecular identifiers were incorporated during preparation of the TCRbeta library. In TCRdb, the PCR reads were re-called with MiXCR into one record per CDR3 protein. The sample records around 93,000 distinct CDR3 sequences, roughly 8% being singletons. The receptor comes from a human donor who donated a stem cell graft to a child with congenital amegakaryocytic thrombocytopenia. The rearrangement joins TRBV21-1 to TRBJ1-5. TRBV21-1 counts as a pseudogene. The input for sequencing was PBMCs from the stem cell graft donor, taken from the stem cell graft. DNA of the CDR3: TGTGCCAGCGAGCGAGATCAGCCCCAGCATTTT. Translation gives CASERDQPQHF.